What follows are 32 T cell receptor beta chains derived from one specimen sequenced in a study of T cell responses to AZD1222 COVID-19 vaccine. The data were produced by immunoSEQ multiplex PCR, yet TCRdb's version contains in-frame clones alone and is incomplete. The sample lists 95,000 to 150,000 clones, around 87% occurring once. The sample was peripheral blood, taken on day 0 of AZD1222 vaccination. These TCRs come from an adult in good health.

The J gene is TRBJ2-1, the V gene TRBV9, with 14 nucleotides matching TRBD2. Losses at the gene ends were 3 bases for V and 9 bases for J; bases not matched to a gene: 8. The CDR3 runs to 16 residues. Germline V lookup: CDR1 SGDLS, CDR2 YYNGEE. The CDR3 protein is CASSARLAGGPGEQFF. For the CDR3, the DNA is TGTGCCAGCAGCGCCAGACTAGCGGGAGGGCCGGGTGAGCAGTTCTTC. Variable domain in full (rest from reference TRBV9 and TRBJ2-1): DSGVTQTPKHLITATGQRVTLRCSPRSGDLSVYWYQQSLDQGLQFLIQYYNGEERAKGNILERFSAQQFPDLHSELNLSSLELGDSALYFCASSARLAGGPGEQFFGPGTRLTVL.

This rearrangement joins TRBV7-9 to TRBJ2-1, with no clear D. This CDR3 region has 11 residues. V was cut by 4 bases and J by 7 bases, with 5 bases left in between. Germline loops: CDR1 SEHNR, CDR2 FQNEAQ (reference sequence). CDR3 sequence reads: CASSSLNEQFF. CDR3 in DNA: TGTGCCAGCAGCTCCTTAAATGAGCAGTTCTTC. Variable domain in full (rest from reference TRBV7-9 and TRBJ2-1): DTGVSQNPRHKITKRGQNVTFRCDPISEHNRLYWYRQTLGQGPEFLTYFQNEAQLEKSRLLSDRFSAERPKGSFSTLEIQRTEQGDSAMYLCASSSLNEQFFGPGTRLTVL.

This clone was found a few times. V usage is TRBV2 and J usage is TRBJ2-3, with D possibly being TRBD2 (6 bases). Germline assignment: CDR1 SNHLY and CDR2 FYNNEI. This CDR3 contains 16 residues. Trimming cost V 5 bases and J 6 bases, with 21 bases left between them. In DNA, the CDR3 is TGTGCCAGCAGTACCCTTGACCCCCACGCGGGGGATACGCAGTATTTT. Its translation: CASSTLDPHAGDTQYF.

The CDR3 bases are TGTGCCAGCAGCTTATCGGGTTGGGGGTCCGAGCAGTACTTC. Its protein product is CASSLSGWGSEQYF. This chain joins TRBV7-3 and TRBJ2-7; D may be TRBD1 or TRBD2 (5 bases each). V lost 2 bases, J lost 6 bases, and 14 bases lay in between. CDR3 length equals 14 residues. Germline CDR1 and CDR2: SGHTA and FQGTGA.

CDR3 DNA: TGTGCCAGCAGGACTGGGACTAGCGGGAACACCGGGGAGCTGTTTTTT. Translated: CASRTGTSGNTGELFF. The chain couples TRBV5-4 to TRBJ2-2, with TRBD2 identical over 11 bases. CDR1 is SGHNT and CDR2 is YYREEE in the germline V gene (reference sequence). V shed 5 bases, J shed 1 base, and the junction held 4 bases outside the gene matches. The CDR3 has 16 amino acids.

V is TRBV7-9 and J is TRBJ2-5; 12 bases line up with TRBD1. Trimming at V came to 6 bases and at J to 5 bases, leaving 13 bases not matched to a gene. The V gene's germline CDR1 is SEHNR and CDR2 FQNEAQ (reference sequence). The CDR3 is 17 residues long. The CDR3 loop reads CASSPGTGGFEGETQYF. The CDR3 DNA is TGTGCCAGCAGTCCCGGGACAGGGGGCTTTGAGGGGGAGACCCAGTACTTC.

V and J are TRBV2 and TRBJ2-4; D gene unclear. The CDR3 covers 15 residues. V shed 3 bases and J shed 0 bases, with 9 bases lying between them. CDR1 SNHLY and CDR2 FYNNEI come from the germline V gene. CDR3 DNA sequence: TGTGCCAGCAGTGACCCGGGCTTAGCCAAAAACATTCAGTACTTC. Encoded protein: CASSDPGLAKNIQYF.

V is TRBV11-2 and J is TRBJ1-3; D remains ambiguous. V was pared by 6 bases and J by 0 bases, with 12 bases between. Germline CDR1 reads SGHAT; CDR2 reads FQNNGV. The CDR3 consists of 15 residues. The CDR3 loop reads CASRRDRGSGNTIYF. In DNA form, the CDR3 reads TGTGCCAGCAGACGTGACCGGGGCTCTGGAAACACCATATATTTT.

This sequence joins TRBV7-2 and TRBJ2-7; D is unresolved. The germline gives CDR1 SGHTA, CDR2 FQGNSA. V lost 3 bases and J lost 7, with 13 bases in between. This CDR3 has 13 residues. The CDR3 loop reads CASSFGAVTEQYF. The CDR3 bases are TGTGCCAGCAGCTTCGGCGCTGTGACGGAGCAGTACTTC.

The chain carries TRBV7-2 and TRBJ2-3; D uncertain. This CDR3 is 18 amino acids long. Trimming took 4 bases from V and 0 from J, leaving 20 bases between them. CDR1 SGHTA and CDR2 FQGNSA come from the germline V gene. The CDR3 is CASSSEREVDDSTDTQYF. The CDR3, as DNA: TGTGCCAGCAGCTCTGAGCGAGAGGTAGACGACAGCACAGATACGCAGTATTTT.

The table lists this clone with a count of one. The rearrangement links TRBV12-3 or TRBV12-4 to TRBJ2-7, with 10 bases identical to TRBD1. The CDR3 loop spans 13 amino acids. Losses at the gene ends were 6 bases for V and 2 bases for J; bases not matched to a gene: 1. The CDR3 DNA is TGTGCCAGCAGCGACAGGGGGCCCTACGAGCAGTACTTC. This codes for CASSDRGPYEQYF.

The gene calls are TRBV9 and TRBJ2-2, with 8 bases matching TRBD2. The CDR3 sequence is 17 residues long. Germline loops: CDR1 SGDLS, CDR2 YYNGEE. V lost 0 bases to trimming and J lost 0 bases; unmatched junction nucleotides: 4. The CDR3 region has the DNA TGTGCCAGCAGCGTAGGCCCGGGACTAGCGAACACCGGGGAGCTGTTTTTT. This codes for CASSVGPGLANTGELFF.

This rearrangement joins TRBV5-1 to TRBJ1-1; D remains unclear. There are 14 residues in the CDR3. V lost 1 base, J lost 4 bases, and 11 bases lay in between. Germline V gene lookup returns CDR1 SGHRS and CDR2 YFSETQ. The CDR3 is CASSLWRPSTEAFF. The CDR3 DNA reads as TGCGCCAGCAGCTTGTGGCGGCCGAGCACTGAAGCTTTCTTT.

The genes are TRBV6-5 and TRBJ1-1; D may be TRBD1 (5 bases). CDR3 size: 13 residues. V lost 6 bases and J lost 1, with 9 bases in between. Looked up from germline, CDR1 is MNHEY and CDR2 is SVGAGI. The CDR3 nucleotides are TGTGCCAGCAGCTCGACAGAGAACACTGAAGCTTTCTTT. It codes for CASSSTENTEAFF.

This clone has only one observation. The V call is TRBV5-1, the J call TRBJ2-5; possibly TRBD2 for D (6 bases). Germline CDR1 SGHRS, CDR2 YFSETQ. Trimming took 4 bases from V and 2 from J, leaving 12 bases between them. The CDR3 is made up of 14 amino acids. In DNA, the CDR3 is TGCGCCAGCAGCCCCTGGCGGGGACAAGAGACCCAGTACTTC. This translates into CASSPWRGQETQYF.

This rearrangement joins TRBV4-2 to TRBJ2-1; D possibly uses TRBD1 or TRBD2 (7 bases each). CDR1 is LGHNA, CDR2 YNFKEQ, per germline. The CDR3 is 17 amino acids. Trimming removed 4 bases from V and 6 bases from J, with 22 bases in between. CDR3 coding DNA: TGTGCCAGCAGCCTCCGACCCAGGGGGGGCGAGGCCAATGAGCAGTTCTTC. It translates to CASSLRPRGGEANEQFF.

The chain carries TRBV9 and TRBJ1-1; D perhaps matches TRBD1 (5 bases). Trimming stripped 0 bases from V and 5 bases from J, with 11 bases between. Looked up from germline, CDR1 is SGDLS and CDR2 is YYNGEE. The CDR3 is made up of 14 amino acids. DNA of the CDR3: TGTGCCAGCAGCGTAGCTCAGGGTGGTACTGAAGCTTTCTTT. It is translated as CASSVAQGGTEAFF.

CDR3 in amino acids: CASSPLPSSGTYTGELFF. The CDR3 DNA follows: TGTGCCAGCAGCCCCCTGCCCTCTAGCGGGACATACACCGGGGAGCTGTTTTTT. This sequence joins TRBV4-2 and TRBJ2-2; 9 positions agree with TRBD2. The junction had 12 bases not matched to a gene; V was cut back by 4 bases and J by 3 bases. Germline V gene lookup returns CDR1 LGHNA and CDR2 YNFKEQ. This CDR3 spans 18 amino acids.

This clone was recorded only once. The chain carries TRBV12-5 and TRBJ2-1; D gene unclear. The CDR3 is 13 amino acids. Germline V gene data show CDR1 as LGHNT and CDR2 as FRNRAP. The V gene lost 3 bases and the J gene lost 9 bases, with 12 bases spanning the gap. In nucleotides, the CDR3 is TGTGCTAGTGGTTTCGACACCCCCGGTGAGCAGTTCTTC. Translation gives CASGFDTPGEQFF.

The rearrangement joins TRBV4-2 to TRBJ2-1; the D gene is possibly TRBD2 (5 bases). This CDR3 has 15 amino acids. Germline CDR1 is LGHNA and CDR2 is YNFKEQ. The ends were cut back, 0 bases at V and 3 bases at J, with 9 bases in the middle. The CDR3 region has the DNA TGTGCCAGCAGCCAAGAACTAGTTGTCTACAATGAGCAGTTCTTC. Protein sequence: CASSQELVVYNEQFF.

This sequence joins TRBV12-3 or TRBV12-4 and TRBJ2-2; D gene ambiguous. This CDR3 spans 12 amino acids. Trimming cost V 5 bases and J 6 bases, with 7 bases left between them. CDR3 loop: CASSHRAGELFF. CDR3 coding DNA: TGTGCCAGCAGTCATCGTGCCGGGGAGCTGTTTTTT.

The CDR3 region has the DNA TGTGCGCTCGTTCGGGAAAGGGGCCGGTGGGGCTACACCTTC. This encodes CALVRERGRWGYTF. This chain joins TRBV6-5 and TRBJ1-2; possibly TRBD1 for D (5 bases). Germline assignment: CDR1 MNHEY and CDR2 SVGAGI. The CDR3 extends over 14 amino acids.

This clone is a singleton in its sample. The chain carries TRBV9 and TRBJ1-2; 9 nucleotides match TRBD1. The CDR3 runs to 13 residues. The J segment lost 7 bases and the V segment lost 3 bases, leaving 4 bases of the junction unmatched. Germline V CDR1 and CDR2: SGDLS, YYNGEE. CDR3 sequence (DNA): TGTGCCAGCAGCGCAAGGACAGGGGCTGGCTACACCTTC. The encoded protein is CASSARTGAGYTF.

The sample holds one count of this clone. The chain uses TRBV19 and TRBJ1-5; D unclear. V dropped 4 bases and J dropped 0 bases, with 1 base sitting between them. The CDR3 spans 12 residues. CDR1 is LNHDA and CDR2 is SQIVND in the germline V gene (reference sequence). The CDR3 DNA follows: TGTGCCAGTAGTACTAGCAATCAGCCCCAGCATTTT. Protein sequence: CASSTSNQPQHF. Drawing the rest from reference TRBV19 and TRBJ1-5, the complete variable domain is DGGITQSPKYLFRKEGQNVTLSCEQNLNHDAMYWYRQDPGQGLRLIYYSQIVNDFQKGDIAEGYSVSREKKESFPLTVTSAQKNPTAFYLCASSTSNQPQHFGDGTRLSIL.

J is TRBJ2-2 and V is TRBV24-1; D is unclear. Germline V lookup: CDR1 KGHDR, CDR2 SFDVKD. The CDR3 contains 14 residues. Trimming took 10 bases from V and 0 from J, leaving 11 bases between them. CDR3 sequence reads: CATSYGANTGELFF. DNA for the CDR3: TGTGCCACTAGTTACGGAGCGAACACCGGGGAGCTGTTTTTT.

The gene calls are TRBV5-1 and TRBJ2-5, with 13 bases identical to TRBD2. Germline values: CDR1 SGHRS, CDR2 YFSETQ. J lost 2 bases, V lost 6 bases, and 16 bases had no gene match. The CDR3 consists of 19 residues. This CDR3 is CASTRGELAGGKGQETQYF. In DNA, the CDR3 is TGCGCCAGCACGCGAGGGGAACTAGCGGGGGGGAAAGGACAAGAGACCCAGTACTTC.

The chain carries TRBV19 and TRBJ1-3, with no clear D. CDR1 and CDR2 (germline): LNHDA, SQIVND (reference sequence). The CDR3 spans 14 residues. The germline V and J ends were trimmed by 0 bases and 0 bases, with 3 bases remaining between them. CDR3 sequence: CASSIEDSGNTIYF. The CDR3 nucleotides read TGTGCCAGTAGTATAGAGGACTCTGGAAACACCATATATTTT.

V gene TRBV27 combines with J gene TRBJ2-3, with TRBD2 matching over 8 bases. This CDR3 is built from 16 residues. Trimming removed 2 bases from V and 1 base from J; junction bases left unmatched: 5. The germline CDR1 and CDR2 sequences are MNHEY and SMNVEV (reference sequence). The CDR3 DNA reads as TGTGCCAGCAGTTTAGGGCTACTAGCGGGCACAGATACGCAGTATTTT. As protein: CASSLGLLAGTDTQYF.

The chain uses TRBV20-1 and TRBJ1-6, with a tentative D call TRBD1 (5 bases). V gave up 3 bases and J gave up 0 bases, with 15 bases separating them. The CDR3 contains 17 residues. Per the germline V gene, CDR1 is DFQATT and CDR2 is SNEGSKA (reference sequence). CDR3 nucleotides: TGCAGTGCTAGTTTGGACACCCAGAGCTCCTATAATTCACCCCTCCACTTT. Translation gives CSASLDTQSSYNSPLHF.

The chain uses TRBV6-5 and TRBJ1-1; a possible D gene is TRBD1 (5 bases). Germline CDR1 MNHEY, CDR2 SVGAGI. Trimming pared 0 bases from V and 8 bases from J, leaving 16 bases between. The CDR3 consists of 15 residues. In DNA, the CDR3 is TGTGCCAGCAGTTACTCGCTGGGACGCCCCTCCGAAGCTTTCTTT. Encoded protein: CASSYSLGRPSEAFF.

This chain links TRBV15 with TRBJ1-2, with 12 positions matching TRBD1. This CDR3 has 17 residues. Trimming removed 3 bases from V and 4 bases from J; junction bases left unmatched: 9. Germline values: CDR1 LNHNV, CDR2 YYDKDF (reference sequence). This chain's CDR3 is CATSSPGQGAPSYGYTF. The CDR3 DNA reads TGTGCCACCAGCAGTCCGGGACAGGGGGCCCCATCCTATGGCTACACCTTC. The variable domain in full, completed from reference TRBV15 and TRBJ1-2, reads DAMVIQNPRYQVTQFGKPVTLSCSQTLNHNVMYWYQQKSSQAPKLLFHYYDKDFNNEADTPDNFQSRRPNTSFCFLDIRSPGLGDTAMYLCATSSPGQGAPSYGYTFGSGTRLTVV.

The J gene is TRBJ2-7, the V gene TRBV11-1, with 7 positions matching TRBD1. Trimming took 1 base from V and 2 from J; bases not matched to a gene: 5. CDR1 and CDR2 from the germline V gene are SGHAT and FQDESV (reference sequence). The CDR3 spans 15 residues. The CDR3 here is CASSLGYRGTYEQYF. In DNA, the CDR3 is TGTGCCAGCAGCTTAGGTTACAGGGGTACCTACGAGCAGTACTTC. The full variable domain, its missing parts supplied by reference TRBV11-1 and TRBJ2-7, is EAEVAQSPRYKITEKSQAVAFWCDPISGHATLYWYRQILGQGPELLVQFQDESVVDDSQLPKDRFSAERLKGVDSTLKIQPAELGDSAMYLCASSLGYRGTYEQYFGPGTRLTVT.